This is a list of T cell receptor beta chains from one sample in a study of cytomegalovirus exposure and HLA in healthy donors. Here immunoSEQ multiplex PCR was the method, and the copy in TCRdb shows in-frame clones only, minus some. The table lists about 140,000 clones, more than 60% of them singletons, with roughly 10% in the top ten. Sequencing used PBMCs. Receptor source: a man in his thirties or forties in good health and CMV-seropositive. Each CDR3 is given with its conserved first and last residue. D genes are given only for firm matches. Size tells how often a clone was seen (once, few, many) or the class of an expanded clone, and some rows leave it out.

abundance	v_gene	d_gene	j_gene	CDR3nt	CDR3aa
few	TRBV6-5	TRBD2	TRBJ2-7	TGTGCCAGCAGTTACCTAGCGGGTCTTGGGTACGAGCAGTACTTC	CASSYLAGLGYEQYF
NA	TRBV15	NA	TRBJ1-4	TGTGCCACCAGCAGAGACAGGGTTAATGAAAAACTGTTTTTT	CATSRDRVNEKLFF
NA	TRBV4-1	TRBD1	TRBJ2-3	TGCGCCAGCAGAGGGACAGGGGGAGGAGCAGATACGCAGTATTTT	CASRGTGGGADTQYF
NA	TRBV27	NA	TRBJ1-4	TGTGCCAGCAGTTTATCGGGAGCCAGGGACTTTGAAAAACTGTTTTTT	CASSLSGARDFEKLFF
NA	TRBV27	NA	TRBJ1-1	TGTGCCAGCAGTTTATCCCCACTGATGAACACTGAAGCTTTCTTT	CASSLSPLMNTEAFF
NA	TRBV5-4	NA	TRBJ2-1	TGTGCCAGCAGCTCGGCGGGTCGGCCTTGGCAGTTCTTC	CASSSAGRPWQFF
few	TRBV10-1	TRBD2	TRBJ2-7	TGCGCCAGCAGTGTGGGACTAGCCTACGAGCAGTACTTC	CASSVGLAYEQYF
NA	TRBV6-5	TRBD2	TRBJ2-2	TGTGCCAGCAGTTATGGGGGGGCCGGGGAGCTGTTTTTT	CASSYGGAGELFF
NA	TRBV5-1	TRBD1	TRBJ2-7	TGCGCCAGCAGCTTAAATTCGGGACAGGGGGGCGAGCAGTACTTC	CASSLNSGQGGEQYF
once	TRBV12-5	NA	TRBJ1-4	TGTGCTAGTGGTTTTTACCGCCCGGGGGTGGCAACTAATGAAAAACTGTTTTTT	CASGFYRPGVATNEKLFF
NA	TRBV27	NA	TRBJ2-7	TGTGCCAGCAGCTCCGCCTACGAGCAGTACTTC	CASSSAYEQYF
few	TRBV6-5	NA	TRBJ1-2	TGTGCCAGCAGTGATTTACATTTCTATGGCTACACCTTC	CASSDLHFYGYTF
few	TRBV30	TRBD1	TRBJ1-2	TGTGCCCGTACTGGGGACAGGGTGAACTATGGCTACACCTTC	CARTGDRVNYGYTF
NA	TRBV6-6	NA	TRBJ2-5	TGTGCCAGCAAGGAGGCCGTTATTGAGACCCAGTACTTC	CASKEAVIETQYF
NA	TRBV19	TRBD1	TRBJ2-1	TGTGCCAGTAGCCCCGGGACAGGGTGGAGTGAGCAGTTCTTC	CASSPGTGWSEQFF
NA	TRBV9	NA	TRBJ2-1	TGTGCCAGCAGCGTAGAAGGAAGCGGGTACCTTGAGCAGTTCTTC	CASSVEGSGYLEQFF
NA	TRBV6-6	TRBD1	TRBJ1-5	TGTGCCAGCAGCAAAACAGGGGCCCTTCAGCCCCAGCATTTT	CASSKTGALQPQHF
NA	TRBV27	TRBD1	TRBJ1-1	TGTGCCAGCACCTTGACAGGGGGGGACACTGAAGCTTTCTTT	CASTLTGGDTEAFF
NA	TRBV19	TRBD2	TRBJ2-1	TGTGCCAGTAGTTCGGGACTAGCGGGAGTAGTGGAGCAGTTCTTC	CASSSGLAGVVEQFF
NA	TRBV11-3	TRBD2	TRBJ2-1	TGTGCCAGCAGCCTCGCTAGGGGCGGGAGAGGAAATGAGCAGTTCTTC	CASSLARGGRGNEQFF
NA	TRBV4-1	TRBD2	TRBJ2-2	TGCGCCAGCAGCCAACTCCTCGCGGGAGGAACCGGGGAGCTGTTTTTT	CASSQLLAGGTGELFF
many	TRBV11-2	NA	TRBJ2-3	TGTGCCAGCAGCTTATTCGTGACTAACCCCACAGATACGCAGTATTTT	CASSLFVTNPTDTQYF
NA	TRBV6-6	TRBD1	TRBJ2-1	TGTGCCAGCACTGCCTACAGGGGGCTCTACAATGAGCAGTTCTTC	CASTAYRGLYNEQFF
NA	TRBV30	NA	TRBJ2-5	TGTGCCTGGAGTGTAAATCCTGGGGGCGGAGAGACCCAGTACTTC	CAWSVNPGGGETQYF
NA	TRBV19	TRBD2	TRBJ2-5	TGTGCCAGTAGTGAGGGACTAGCGGGGGAAGAGACCCAGTACTTC	CASSEGLAGEETQYF
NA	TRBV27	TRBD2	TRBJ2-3	TGTGCCAGCAGTTTAGGGATCGGCGGGAGGAGCACAGATACGCAGTATTTT	CASSLGIGGRSTDTQYF
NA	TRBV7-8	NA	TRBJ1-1	TGTGCCAGCAGTTTACCTTCTCTTGGGAGTCCTGCTGAAGCTTTCTTT	CASSLPSLGSPAEAFF
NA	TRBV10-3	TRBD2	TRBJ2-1	TGTGCCATCAGTGAGGCTAGCGGGAGTGGGTCCTACAATGAGCAGTTCTTC	CAISEASGSGSYNEQFF
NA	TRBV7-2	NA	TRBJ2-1	TGTGCCAGCAGCGTAAGACTAGGCAGCGCTGAGCAGTTCTTC	CASSVRLGSAEQFF
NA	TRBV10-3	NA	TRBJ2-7	TGTGCCATCAGTGTAGGTTCAGGGGAATCCTACGAGCAGTACTTC	CAISVGSGESYEQYF
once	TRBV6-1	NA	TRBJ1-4	TGTGCCAGTAAAACGGTTGCAACTAATGAAAAACTGTTTTTT	CASKTVATNEKLFF
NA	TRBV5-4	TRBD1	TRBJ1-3	TGTGCCAGCAGCTCCACCATACAGGGGGCTTCTGGAAACACCATATATTTT	CASSSTIQGASGNTIYF
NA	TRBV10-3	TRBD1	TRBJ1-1	TGTGCCATCAGTGATGTGACAGGGGGTGGAACTGAAGCTTTCTTT	CAISDVTGGGTEAFF
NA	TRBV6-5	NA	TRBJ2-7	TGTGCCAGCAGCCCGAACCGGGACTCGATTCACGAGCAGTACTTC	CASSPNRDSIHEQYF
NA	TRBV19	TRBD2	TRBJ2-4	TGTGCCAGTAGTATGGGGGGGACCCCCCATGGCATTCAGTACTTC	CASSMGGTPHGIQYF
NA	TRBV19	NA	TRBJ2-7	TGTGCCAGTAGTATGAAAGACTCCTCCTACGAGCAGTACTTC	CASSMKDSSYEQYF
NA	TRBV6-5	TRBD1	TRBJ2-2	TGTGCCAGCGGTCCCCGGGGACAGAACAGTGGGGAGCTGTTTTTT	CASGPRGQNSGELFF
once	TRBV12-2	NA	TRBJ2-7	TGTGCAAGTCGCTCCCCCCCCGGGACTAGCGAAATACGAGGGCAGTACTTC	CASRSPPGTSEIRGQYF
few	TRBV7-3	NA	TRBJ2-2	TGTGCCAGCAGCTTAGCTAGTCCAACCGGGGAGCTGTTTTTT	CASSLASPTGELFF
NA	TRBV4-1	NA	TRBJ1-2	TGCGCCAGCAGCACCCGGAGTTTCCGGGGGATCGCGGGTGGCTACACCTTC	CASSTRSFRGIAGGYTF
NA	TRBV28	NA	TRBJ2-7	TGTGCCAGCAGGCCCCTGATTGCGAATGCCGAGCAGTACTTC	CASRPLIANAEQYF
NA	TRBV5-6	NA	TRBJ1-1	TGTGCCAGCAGCTTTCCACAAACAATAAACACTGAAGCTTTCTTT	CASSFPQTINTEAFF
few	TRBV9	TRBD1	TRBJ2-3	TGTGCCAGCAGCGTGGCAACTTACAGGGGGAGCACAGATACGCAGTATTTT	CASSVATYRGSTDTQYF
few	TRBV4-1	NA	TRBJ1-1	TGCGCCACCGCCGTTAGCCCGGGGAACATGAACACTGAAGCTTTCTTT	CATAVSPGNMNTEAFF
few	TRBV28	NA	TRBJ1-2	TGTGCCAGCAGTTACGACAGCAGGCTATATGGCTACACCTTC	CASSYDSRLYGYTF
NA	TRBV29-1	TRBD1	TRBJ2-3	TGCAGCGTCAATGACAGGGGTAGATCAGATACGCAGTATTTT	CSVNDRGRSDTQYF
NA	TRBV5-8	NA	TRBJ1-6	TGTGCCAGCAGCATACGGGGAGGTTTTAATTCACCCCTCCACTTT	CASSIRGGFNSPLHF
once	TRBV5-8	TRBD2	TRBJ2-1	TGTGCCAGCAGCTTGGGGCTAGCGGGAGTACTTCAGGAGCAGTTCTTC	CASSLGLAGVLQEQFF
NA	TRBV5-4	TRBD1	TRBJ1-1	TGTGCCAGCAGCACCGCGGGTGGGACAGGAGATGAAGCTTTCTTT	CASSTAGGTGDEAFF
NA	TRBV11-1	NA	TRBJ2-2	TGTGCCAGCAGCTTGAGCCCCGGGACATATGGCACCGGGGAGCTGTTTTTT	CASSLSPGTYGTGELFF
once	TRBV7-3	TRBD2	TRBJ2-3	TGTGCCAGCAGCTTACCGACTAGCGGCACAGATACGCAGTATTTT	CASSLPTSGTDTQYF
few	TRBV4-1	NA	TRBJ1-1	TGCGCCAGCAGCCAACGCACTGAAGCTTTCTTT	CASSQRTEAFF
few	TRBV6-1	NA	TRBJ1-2	TGTGCCAGCAATCCCCGGGGTGGCTACACCTTC	CASNPRGGYTF
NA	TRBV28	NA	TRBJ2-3	TGTGCCAGCAGTTTCCCTGGCGGGCTCCTCACAGATACGCAGTATTTT	CASSFPGGLLTDTQYF
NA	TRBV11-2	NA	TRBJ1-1	TGTGCCAGCAGCTTAGGCAGGGGACGAATGAACACTGAAGCTTTCTTT	CASSLGRGRMNTEAFF